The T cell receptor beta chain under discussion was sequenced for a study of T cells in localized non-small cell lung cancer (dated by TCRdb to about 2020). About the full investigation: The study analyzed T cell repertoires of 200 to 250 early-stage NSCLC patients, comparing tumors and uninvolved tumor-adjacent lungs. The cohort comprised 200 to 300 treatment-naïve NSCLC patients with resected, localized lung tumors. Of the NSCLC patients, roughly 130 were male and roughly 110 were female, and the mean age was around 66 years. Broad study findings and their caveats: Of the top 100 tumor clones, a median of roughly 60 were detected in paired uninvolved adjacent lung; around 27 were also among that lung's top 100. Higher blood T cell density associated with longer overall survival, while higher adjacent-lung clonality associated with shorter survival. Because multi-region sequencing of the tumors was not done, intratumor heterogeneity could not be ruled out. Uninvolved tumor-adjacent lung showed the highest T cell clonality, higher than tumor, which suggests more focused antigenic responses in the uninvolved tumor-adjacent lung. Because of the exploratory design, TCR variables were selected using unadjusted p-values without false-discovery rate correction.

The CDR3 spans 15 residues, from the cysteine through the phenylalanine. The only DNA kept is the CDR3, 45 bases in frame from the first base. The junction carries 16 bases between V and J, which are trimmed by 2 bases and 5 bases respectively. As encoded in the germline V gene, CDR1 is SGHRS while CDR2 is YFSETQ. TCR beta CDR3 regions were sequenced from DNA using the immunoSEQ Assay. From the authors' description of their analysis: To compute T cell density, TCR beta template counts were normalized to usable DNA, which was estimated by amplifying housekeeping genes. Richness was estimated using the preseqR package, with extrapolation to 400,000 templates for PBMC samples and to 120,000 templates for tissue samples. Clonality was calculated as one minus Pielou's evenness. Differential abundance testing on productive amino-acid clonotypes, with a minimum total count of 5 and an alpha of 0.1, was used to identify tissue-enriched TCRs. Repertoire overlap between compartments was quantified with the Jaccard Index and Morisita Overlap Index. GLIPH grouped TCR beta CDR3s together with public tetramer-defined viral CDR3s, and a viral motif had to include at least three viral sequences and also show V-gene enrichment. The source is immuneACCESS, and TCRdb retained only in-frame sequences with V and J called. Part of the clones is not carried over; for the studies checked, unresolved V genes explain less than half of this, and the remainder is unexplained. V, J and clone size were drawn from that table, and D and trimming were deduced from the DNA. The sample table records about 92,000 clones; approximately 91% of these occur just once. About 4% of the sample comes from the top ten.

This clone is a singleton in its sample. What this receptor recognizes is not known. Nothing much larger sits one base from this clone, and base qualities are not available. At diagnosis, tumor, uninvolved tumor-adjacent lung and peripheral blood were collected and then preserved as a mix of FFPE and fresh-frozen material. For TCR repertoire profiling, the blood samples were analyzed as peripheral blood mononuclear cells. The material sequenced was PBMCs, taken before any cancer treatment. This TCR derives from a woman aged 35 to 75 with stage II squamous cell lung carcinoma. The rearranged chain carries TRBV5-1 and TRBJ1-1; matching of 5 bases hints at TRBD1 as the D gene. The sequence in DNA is TGCGCCAGCAGCTTTTACACCGGGGGAGGGACTGAAGCTTTCTTT. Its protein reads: CASSFYTGGGTEAFF.